Below, one T cell receptor beta chain is given with its context. The data stem from a study of T cell repertoires in ileal Crohn's disease. Overall study: 35% were active smokers at surgery; median disease duration was 7.9 years. Surgery for a complication: stricturing in 61%, penetrating in approximately 40%.

The CDR3 has 14 residues. The germline CDR1 and CDR2 sequences are SGHRS and YFSETQ. Trimming at V came to 4 bases and at J to 7 bases, leaving 4 bases not matched to a gene. Per sample, roughly 500 nanograms of biopsy DNA were TCRB immunosequenced. Data came from immunoSEQ multiplex PCR; TCRdb stores just in-frame clones and leaves some out. The sample shows 7,000 to 9,500 clones, 70% to 80% of them seen only once. Material for sequencing was ileal tissue. The chain recombines TRBV5-1 with TRBJ1-6; 8 bases align to TRBD1. The clonotype comes from an adult with Crohn's disease. CDR3 in DNA: TGCGCCAGCAGCGCGGGACAGGAAAATTCACCCCTCCACTTT. This encodes CASSAGQENSPLHF.